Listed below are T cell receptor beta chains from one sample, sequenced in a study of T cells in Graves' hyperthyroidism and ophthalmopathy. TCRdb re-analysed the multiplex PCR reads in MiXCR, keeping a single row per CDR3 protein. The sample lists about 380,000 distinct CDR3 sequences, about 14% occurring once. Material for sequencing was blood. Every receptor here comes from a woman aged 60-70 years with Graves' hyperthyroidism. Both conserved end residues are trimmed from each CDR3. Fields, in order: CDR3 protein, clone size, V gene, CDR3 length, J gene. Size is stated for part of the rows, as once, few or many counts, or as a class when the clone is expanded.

CDR3aa: ASSPAIGEAF
abundance: many
v_gene: TRBV18
len: 10
j_gene: TRBJ1-1

CDR3aa: ASSSSAGSYEQY
abundance: .
v_gene: TRBV6-5
len: 12
j_gene: TRBJ2-7

CDR3aa: ASTGDTGELF
abundance: many
v_gene: TRBV2
len: 10
j_gene: TRBJ2-2

CDR3aa: ASSFTAGDLLSNQPQH
abundance: .
v_gene: TRBV7-9
len: 16
j_gene: TRBJ1-5

CDR3aa: SARDLGGRVSYEQY
abundance: .
v_gene: TRBV20-1
len: 14
j_gene: TRBJ2-7

CDR3aa: ASSPGGPNEKLF
abundance: .
v_gene: TRBV9
len: 12
j_gene: TRBJ1-4

CDR3aa: ASSYSAGYWYEQY
abundance: .
v_gene: TRBV6-5
len: 13
j_gene: TRBJ2-7

CDR3aa: AINPGVGDTEAF
abundance: many
v_gene: TRBV10-3
len: 12
j_gene: TRBJ1-1

CDR3aa: ASRGQGSRETQY
abundance: many
v_gene: TRBV6-1
len: 12
j_gene: TRBJ2-5

CDR3aa: ASLGKGGARPQH
abundance: once
v_gene: TRBV19
len: 12
j_gene: TRBJ1-5

CDR3aa: ASSPVTGAPYEQY
abundance: .
v_gene: TRBV6-1
len: 13
j_gene: TRBJ2-7

CDR3aa: ARCLPKETQY
abundance: many
v_gene: TRBV7-6
len: 10
j_gene: TRBJ2-5

CDR3aa: ASSQSQISYGYT
abundance: many
v_gene: TRBV4-2
len: 12
j_gene: TRBJ1-2

CDR3aa: ASSSSLSQPGQTQETQY
abundance: .
v_gene: TRBV28
len: 17
j_gene: TRBJ2-5

CDR3aa: ASSTRGTGPTYEQY
abundance: few
v_gene: TRBV19
len: 14
j_gene: TRBJ2-7

CDR3aa: ASSPPSAYGYT
abundance: many
v_gene: TRBV18
len: 11
j_gene: TRBJ1-2

CDR3aa: ASRLRDSSTDTQY
abundance: many
v_gene: TRBV2
len: 13
j_gene: TRBJ2-3

CDR3aa: SAPGTSGTSSSYEQY
abundance: .
v_gene: TRBV20-1
len: 15
j_gene: TRBJ2-7

CDR3aa: ASKGGVQETQY
abundance: many
v_gene: TRBV2
len: 11
j_gene: TRBJ2-5

CDR3aa: ASSVQQGNEQF
abundance: many
v_gene: TRBV9
len: 11
j_gene: TRBJ2-1

CDR3aa: SASVMGHSPLH
abundance: .
v_gene: TRBV20-1
len: 11
j_gene: TRBJ1-6

CDR3aa: SVMMFTGAYEQF
abundance: once
v_gene: TRBV29-1
len: 12
j_gene: .

CDR3aa: ASSPSGGSQETQY
abundance: many
v_gene: TRBV7-9
len: 13
j_gene: TRBJ2-5

CDR3aa: ASSLQGDTQY
abundance: .
v_gene: TRBV12-3/TRBV12-4
len: 10
j_gene: TRBJ2-3

CDR3aa: ASSQDISGNSGANVLT
abundance: .
v_gene: TRBV14
len: 16
j_gene: TRBJ2-6

CDR3aa: ASSVIRGQAASGANVLT
abundance: once
v_gene: TRBV27
len: 17
j_gene: TRBJ2-6

CDR3aa: ASSPLRGVLGGEQY
abundance: many
v_gene: TRBV3-1
len: 14
j_gene: TRBJ2-7

CDR3aa: AISVGFIGFQETQY
abundance: many
v_gene: TRBV10-3
len: 14
j_gene: TRBJ2-5

CDR3aa: ASSLSPRDTQY
abundance: many
v_gene: TRBV7-3
len: 11
j_gene: TRBJ2-3